Listed below are T cell receptor beta chains from one sample, sequenced in a study of cytomegalovirus exposure and HLA in healthy donors. Measured with immunoSEQ multiplex PCR; TCRdb has only the in-frame clones, and not every one. This table holds about 150,000 clones, roughly 90% found once. Sequencing was performed on PBMCs. Receptor source: a man younger than 35 in good health and CMV-seropositive. The CDR3 runs from the conserved cysteine through the conserved F or W. The order of the fields is clone size, V gene, J gene, D gene, CDR3 DNA, CDR3 protein. The D gene is left open where the match is weak. Size is stated for part of the rows, as once, few or many counts, or as a class when the clone is expanded.

size: .
V: TRBV5-4
J: TRBJ2-7
D: TRBD1
DNA: TGTGCCAGCAGCTTGCGGCAGGGGGCCCACGAGCAGTACTTC
CDR3: CASSLRQGAHEQYF

size: .
V: TRBV7-3
J: TRBJ2-7
D: TRBD2
DNA: TGTGCCAGCAGCTTAACGTTAGCGGGAGCGGACGAGCAGTACTTC
CDR3: CASSLTLAGADEQYF

size: once
V: TRBV7-2
J: TRBJ2-5
D: TRBD2
DNA: TGTGCCAGCAGCACCTCTAGCGGGTGGGCCAGGGAGACCCAGTACTTC
CDR3: CASSTSSGWARETQYF

size: .
V: TRBV9
J: TRBJ1-1
D: .
DNA: TGTGCCAGCAGCGCCGGGGGGGTTCACACTGAAGCTTTCTTT
CDR3: CASSAGGVHTEAFF

size: .
V: TRBV7-9
J: TRBJ1-2
D: TRBD1
DNA: TGTGCCGGGAAGGTCACCGGGACAGGGATCTATGGCTACACCTTC
CDR3: CAGKVTGTGIYGYTF

size: .
V: TRBV7-3
J: TRBJ2-1
D: TRBD2
DNA: TGTGCCAGCAGCTCGGGACTAGCGGAATACAATGAGCAGTTCTTC
CDR3: CASSSGLAEYNEQFF

size: .
V: TRBV6-5
J: TRBJ1-2
D: .
DNA: TGTGCCAGCAGTTACTCAGGGGGGGGCTATGGCTACACCTTC
CDR3: CASSYSGGGYGYTF

size: .
V: TRBV13
J: TRBJ2-2
D: TRBD1
DNA: TGTGCCAGCAGCTTAGGCCTCAGGGGGTCCGGGGAGCTGTTTTTT
CDR3: CASSLGLRGSGELFF

size: few
V: TRBV28
J: TRBJ1-5
D: TRBD1
DNA: TGTGCCAGCAGTACCCAGGGGGCCGGCAATCAGCCCCAGCATTTT
CDR3: CASSTQGAGNQPQHF

size: .
V: TRBV7-9
J: TRBJ2-2
D: TRBD2
DNA: TGTGCCAGCAGCCCTCTGGGGACTAGCGGCCCCACCGGGGAGCTGTTTTTT
CDR3: CASSPLGTSGPTGELFF

size: .
V: TRBV4-3
J: TRBJ2-1
D: TRBD2
DNA: TGCGCCAGCAGCTCCTTGGAAATAGCGGGGGGCTACAATGAGCAGTTCTTC
CDR3: CASSSLEIAGGYNEQFF

size: few
V: TRBV7-2
J: TRBJ1-5
D: .
DNA: TGTGCCAGCAGCACATATAGCAATCAGCCCCAGCATTTT
CDR3: CASSTYSNQPQHF

size: .
V: TRBV14
J: TRBJ1-1
D: .
DNA: TGTGCCACCACAGGGTTCTCGAACACTGAAGCTTTCTTT
CDR3: CATTGFSNTEAFF

size: .
V: TRBV14
J: TRBJ2-7
D: TRBD2
DNA: TGTGCCAGCAGCCAAGGACTAGCGGGGGCCCAATACGAGCAGTACTTC
CDR3: CASSQGLAGAQYEQYF

size: .
V: TRBV7-2
J: TRBJ2-5
D: TRBD2
DNA: TGTGCCAGCAGTCGGAGTTCTAGCGGGAGGGTAATGACCCAGTACTTC
CDR3: CASSRSSSGRVMTQYF

size: .
V: TRBV7-9
J: TRBJ1-1
D: .
DNA: TGTGCCAGCAGCTTCACAGGGCTTTCAACTGAAGCTTTCTTT
CDR3: CASSFTGLSTEAFF

size: .
V: TRBV7-2
J: TRBJ1-5
D: TRBD1
DNA: TGTGCCAGCAGCGAAGGTGGGACAGTGAATCAGCCCCAGCATTTT
CDR3: CASSEGGTVNQPQHF

size: .
V: TRBV13
J: TRBJ2-1
D: .
DNA: TGTGCCAGCAGCTTAGCGCGGGAATATGTCGAGCAGTTCTTC
CDR3: CASSLAREYVEQFF

size: .
V: TRBV7-9
J: TRBJ2-7
D: .
DNA: TGTGCCAGCAGCCCAAGTGTAGTCTCCGAGCAGTACTTC
CDR3: CASSPSVVSEQYF

size: once
V: TRBV7-2
J: TRBJ1-2
D: TRBD1
DNA: TGTGCCAGCAGCCCGTCAACAGGGGTAGGAGGCTACACCTTC
CDR3: CASSPSTGVGGYTF

size: .
V: TRBV28
J: TRBJ2-6
D: .
DNA: TGTGCCAGCAGTTTCAAGCACCACAGGGCTACTGGGGCCAACGTCCTGACTTTC
CDR3: CASSFKHHRATGANVLTF

size: .
V: TRBV7-6
J: TRBJ1-1
D: .
DNA: TGTGCCAGCAGCTTGGGGGGGGCCCGCAGCACTGAAGCTTTCTTT
CDR3: CASSLGGARSTEAFF

size: .
V: TRBV28
J: TRBJ1-3
D: TRBD1
DNA: TGTGCCAGCAGTTTCCACAGGGGTGGTGGAAACACCATATATTTT
CDR3: CASSFHRGGGNTIYF

size: .
V: TRBV11-1
J: TRBJ2-7
D: TRBD1
DNA: TGTGCCAGCAGCTTAGGGGACAGGGTGAACGAGCAGTACTTC
CDR3: CASSLGDRVNEQYF

size: .
V: TRBV7-5
J: TRBJ2-1
D: .
DNA: TGTGTCAGAACCTCCACTTCTTGGGACAGGTACTACAATGAGCAGTTCTTC
CDR3: CVRTSTSWDRYYNEQFF

size: few
V: TRBV7-2
J: TRBJ2-7
D: .
DNA: TGTGCCAGCAGCCTGAAGTGGGTGGCGGGATTCTACGAGCAGTACTTC
CDR3: CASSLKWVAGFYEQYF

size: .
V: TRBV27
J: TRBJ2-1
D: .
DNA: TGTGCCAGCAGTCCGCTCGATAGCGCGGGCCCAGACAATGAGCAGTTCTTC
CDR3: CASSPLDSAGPDNEQFF

size: .
V: TRBV7-9
J: TRBJ2-6
D: .
DNA: TGTGCCAGCAGCACAGGGTTCTCTGGGGCCAACGTCCTGACTTTC
CDR3: CASSTGFSGANVLTF

size: few
V: TRBV9
J: TRBJ1-1
D: .
DNA: TGTGCCAGCAGCGTAGCTGGGGGGGAAGCTTTCTTT
CDR3: CASSVAGGEAFF

size: .
V: TRBV5-1
J: TRBJ1-3
D: .
DNA: TGCGCCAGCAGCTTCCCCGGGGAGGGGACCATATATTTT
CDR3: CASSFPGEGTIYF

size: .
V: TRBV27
J: TRBJ2-1
D: TRBD2
DNA: TGTGCCAGCAGTGGGACTAAGGTTGAGCAGTTCTTC
CDR3: CASSGTKVEQFF

size: .
V: TRBV6-5
J: TRBJ2-1
D: TRBD2
DNA: TGTGCCAGCAGTCCACGGGGGGGGAGGGCCAATGAGCAGTTCTTC
CDR3: CASSPRGGRANEQFF

size: few
V: TRBV10-3
J: TRBJ2-7
D: TRBD2
DNA: TGTGCCACGCGGGGGGGCGACTCCTACGAGCAGTACTTC
CDR3: CATRGGDSYEQYF

size: .
V: TRBV10-3
J: TRBJ2-1
D: TRBD2
DNA: TGTGCCATCAGTGGACTAGCTTCCTACAATGAGCAGTTCTTC
CDR3: CAISGLASYNEQFF

size: .
V: TRBV7-9
J: TRBJ1-5
D: TRBD1
DNA: TGTGCCAGCAACAGGGGAGGCAATCAGCCCCAGCATTTT
CDR3: CASNRGGNQPQHF